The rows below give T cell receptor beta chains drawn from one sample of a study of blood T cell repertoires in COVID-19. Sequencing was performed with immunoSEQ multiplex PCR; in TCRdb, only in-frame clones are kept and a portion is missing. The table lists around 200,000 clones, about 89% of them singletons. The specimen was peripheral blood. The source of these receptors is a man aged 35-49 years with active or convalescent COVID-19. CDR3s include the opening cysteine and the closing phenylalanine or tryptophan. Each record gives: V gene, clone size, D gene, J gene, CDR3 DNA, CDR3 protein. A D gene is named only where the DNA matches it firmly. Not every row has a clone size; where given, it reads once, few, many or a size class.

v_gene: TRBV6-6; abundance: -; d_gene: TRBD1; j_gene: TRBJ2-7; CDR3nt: TGTGCCAGCAGTGGGACAGTTCGCCGCTACGAGCAGTACTTC; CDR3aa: CASSGTVRRYEQYF
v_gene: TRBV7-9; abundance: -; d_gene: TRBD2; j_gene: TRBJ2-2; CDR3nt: TGTGCCAGCAGACTCGGGGGGTCGAGGACCGGGGAGCTGTTTTTT; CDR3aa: CASRLGGSRTGELFF
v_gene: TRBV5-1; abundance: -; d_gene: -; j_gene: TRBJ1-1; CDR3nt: TGCGCCAGCAGCTTACAGGGAGGGACGAACACTGAAGCTTTCTTT; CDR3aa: CASSLQGGTNTEAFF
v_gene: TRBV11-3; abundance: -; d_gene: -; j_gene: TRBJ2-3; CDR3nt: TGTGCCAGCAGTTCTAGTTCGCCAGATACGCAGTATTTT; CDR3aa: CASSSSSPDTQYF
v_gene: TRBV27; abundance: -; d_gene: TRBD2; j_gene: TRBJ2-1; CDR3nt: TGTGCCAGCAGACTAGCGGGGGGGCCGGGTGAGCAGTTCTTC; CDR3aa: CASRLAGGPGEQFF
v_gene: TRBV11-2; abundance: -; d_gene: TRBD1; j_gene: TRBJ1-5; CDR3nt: TGTGCCAGCAGCCGGACAGGGGGCAATCAGCCCCAGCATTTT; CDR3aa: CASSRTGGNQPQHF
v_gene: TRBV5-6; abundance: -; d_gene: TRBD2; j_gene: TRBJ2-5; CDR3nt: TGTGCCAGCAACGTGTTGCGGGGGGAGGAGACCCAGTACTTC; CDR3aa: CASNVLRGEETQYF
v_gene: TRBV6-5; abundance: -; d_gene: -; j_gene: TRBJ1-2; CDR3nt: TGTGCCAGCAGACTAAACAACCATGGCTACACCTTC; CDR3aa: CASRLNNHGYTF
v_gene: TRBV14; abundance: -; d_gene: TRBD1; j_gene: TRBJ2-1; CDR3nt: TGTGCCAGCAGCCAGTTTCTGGGACAGGGTCCTTTCGGGCAGTTCTTC; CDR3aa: CASSQFLGQGPFGQFF
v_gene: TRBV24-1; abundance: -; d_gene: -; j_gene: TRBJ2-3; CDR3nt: TGTGCCACCGGATCTTACAGGGAGGGTGGTGCAGATACGCAGTATTTT; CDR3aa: CATGSYREGGADTQYF
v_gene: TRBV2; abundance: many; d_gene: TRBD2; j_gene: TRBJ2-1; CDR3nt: TGTGCCAGCAGTCTCACGACTAGCGGGGGGGCCAATGAGCAGTTCTTC; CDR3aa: CASSLTTSGGANEQFF
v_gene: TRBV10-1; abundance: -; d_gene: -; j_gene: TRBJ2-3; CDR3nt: TGCGCCAGCAGTGAGATGAGGGGTTTTGCGGGAAGCACAGATACGCAGTATTTT; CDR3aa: CASSEMRGFAGSTDTQYF
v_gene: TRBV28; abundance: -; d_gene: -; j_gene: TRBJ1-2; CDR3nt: TGTGCCACCGGCAGGCCCTATGGCTACACCTTC; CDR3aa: CATGRPYGYTF
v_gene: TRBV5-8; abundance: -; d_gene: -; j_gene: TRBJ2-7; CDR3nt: TGTGCCAGCACCCCAGACTACGAGCAGTACTTC; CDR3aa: CASTPDYEQYF
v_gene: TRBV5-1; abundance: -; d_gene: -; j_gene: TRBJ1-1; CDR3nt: TGCGCCAGCAGCTTGGTTGGGGGGGCGACTGAAGCTTTCTTT; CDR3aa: CASSLVGGATEAFF
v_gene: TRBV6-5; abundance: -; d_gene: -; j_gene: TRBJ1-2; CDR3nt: TGTGCCAGCAGTCGAACAGGGTTCTATGGCTACACCTTC; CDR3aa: CASSRTGFYGYTF
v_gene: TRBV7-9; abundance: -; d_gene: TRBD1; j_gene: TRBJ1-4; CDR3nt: TGTGCCAGCAGCCCGGGACAGGGGCAAGAAAAACTGTTTTTT; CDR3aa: CASSPGQGQEKLFF
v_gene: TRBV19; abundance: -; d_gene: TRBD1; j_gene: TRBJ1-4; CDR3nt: TGTGCCAGTAGTAGCAGAGAGTCCGGGACAGGGTTTAATGAAAAACTGTTTTTT; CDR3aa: CASSSRESGTGFNEKLFF
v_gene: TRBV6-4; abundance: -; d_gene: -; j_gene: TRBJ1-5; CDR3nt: TGTGCCACCGATCTGGGGGCCAATCAGCCCCAGCATTTT; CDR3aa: CATDLGANQPQHF
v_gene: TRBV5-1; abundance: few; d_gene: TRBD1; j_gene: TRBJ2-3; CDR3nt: TGCGCCACGGGACAGGGGACAGATACGCAGTATTTT; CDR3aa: CATGQGTDTQYF
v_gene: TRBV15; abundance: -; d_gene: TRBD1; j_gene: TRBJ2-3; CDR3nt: TGTGCCACCAGCAGAAAAGGACAGGGCGGATCCTCAGATACGCAGTATTTT; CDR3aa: CATSRKGQGGSSDTQYF
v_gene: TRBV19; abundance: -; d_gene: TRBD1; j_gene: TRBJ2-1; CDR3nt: TGTGCCAGCACTGGGGACAGGCACAATGAGCAGTTCTTC; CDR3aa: CASTGDRHNEQFF
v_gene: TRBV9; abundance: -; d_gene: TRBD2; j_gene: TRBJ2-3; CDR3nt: TGTGCCAGCAGCGTAGGTTCTAGCGGGGGCACAGATACGCAGTATTTT; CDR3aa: CASSVGSSGGTDTQYF
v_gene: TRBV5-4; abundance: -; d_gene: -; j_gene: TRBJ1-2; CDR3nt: TGTGCCAGCATCCGACGGACAGAACCTAACTATGGCTACACCTTC; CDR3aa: CASIRRTEPNYGYTF
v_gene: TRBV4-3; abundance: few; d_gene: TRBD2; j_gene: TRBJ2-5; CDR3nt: TGCGCCAGCAGCCAAGGGAGCGGGGGGGCCCACGGGACCCAGTACTTC; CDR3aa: CASSQGSGGAHGTQYF
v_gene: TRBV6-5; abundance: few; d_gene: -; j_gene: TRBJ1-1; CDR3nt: TGTGCCAGCAGCCTAGGGGTGGATAACACTGAAGCTTTCTTT; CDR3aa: CASSLGVDNTEAFF
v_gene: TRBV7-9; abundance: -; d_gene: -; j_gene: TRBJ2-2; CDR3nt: TGTGCCAGTCAGGGACTGACGAACACCGGGGAGCTGTTTTTT; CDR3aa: CASQGLTNTGELFF
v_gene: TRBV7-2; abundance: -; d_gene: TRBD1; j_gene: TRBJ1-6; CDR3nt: TGTGCCAGCAGCTTCCCGGGACAGGGGTTTAATTCACCCCTCCACTTT; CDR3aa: CASSFPGQGFNSPLHF
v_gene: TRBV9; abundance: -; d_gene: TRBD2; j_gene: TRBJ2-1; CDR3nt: TGTGCCAGCAGCGTAGACCCGACTAGCGGGGTTAGCTCCTACAATGAGCAGTTCTTC; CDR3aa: CASSVDPTSGVSSYNEQFF